This TCR beta chain was obtained from a study of cytomegalovirus exposure and HLA in healthy donors. Study at large: A previous analysis identified around 120 million unique TCR beta sequences derived from 180 million or so T cells.

Trimming cost V 5 bases and J 2 bases, with 11 bases left between them. Per the germline V gene, CDR1 is SGHVS and CDR2 is FNYEAQ. This CDR3 is built from 14 residues. Study-level findings and limits: A later analysis reported that several of the most significant clusters appeared to be linked to common viral pathogens, among them Epstein-Barr virus. When a later analysis was performed, an Asian-associated ancestry cluster reportedly had fewer N-insertions than the roughly 700-donor mean.

PCR involved 60 Vbeta and 13 Jbeta primers. Repertoires were generated with immunoSEQ multiplex PCR, while TCRdb's copy carries only in-frame clones and drops some. The profile covers about 190,000 clones, with roughly four fifths appearing a single time and over 1.5% taken by the ten largest. The table lists this clone with a count of one. Its antigen remains unknown. Sequenced input: PBMCs. V gene TRBV7-6 combines with J gene TRBJ2-3; D gene uncertain. The receptor was derived from a man between 50 and 59 years old in good health and CMV-seronegative. Here the CDR3 DNA reads TGTGCCAGCAGCCTCCGGGTTATCACAGATACGCAGTATTTT. Protein sequence: CASSLRVITDTQYF.